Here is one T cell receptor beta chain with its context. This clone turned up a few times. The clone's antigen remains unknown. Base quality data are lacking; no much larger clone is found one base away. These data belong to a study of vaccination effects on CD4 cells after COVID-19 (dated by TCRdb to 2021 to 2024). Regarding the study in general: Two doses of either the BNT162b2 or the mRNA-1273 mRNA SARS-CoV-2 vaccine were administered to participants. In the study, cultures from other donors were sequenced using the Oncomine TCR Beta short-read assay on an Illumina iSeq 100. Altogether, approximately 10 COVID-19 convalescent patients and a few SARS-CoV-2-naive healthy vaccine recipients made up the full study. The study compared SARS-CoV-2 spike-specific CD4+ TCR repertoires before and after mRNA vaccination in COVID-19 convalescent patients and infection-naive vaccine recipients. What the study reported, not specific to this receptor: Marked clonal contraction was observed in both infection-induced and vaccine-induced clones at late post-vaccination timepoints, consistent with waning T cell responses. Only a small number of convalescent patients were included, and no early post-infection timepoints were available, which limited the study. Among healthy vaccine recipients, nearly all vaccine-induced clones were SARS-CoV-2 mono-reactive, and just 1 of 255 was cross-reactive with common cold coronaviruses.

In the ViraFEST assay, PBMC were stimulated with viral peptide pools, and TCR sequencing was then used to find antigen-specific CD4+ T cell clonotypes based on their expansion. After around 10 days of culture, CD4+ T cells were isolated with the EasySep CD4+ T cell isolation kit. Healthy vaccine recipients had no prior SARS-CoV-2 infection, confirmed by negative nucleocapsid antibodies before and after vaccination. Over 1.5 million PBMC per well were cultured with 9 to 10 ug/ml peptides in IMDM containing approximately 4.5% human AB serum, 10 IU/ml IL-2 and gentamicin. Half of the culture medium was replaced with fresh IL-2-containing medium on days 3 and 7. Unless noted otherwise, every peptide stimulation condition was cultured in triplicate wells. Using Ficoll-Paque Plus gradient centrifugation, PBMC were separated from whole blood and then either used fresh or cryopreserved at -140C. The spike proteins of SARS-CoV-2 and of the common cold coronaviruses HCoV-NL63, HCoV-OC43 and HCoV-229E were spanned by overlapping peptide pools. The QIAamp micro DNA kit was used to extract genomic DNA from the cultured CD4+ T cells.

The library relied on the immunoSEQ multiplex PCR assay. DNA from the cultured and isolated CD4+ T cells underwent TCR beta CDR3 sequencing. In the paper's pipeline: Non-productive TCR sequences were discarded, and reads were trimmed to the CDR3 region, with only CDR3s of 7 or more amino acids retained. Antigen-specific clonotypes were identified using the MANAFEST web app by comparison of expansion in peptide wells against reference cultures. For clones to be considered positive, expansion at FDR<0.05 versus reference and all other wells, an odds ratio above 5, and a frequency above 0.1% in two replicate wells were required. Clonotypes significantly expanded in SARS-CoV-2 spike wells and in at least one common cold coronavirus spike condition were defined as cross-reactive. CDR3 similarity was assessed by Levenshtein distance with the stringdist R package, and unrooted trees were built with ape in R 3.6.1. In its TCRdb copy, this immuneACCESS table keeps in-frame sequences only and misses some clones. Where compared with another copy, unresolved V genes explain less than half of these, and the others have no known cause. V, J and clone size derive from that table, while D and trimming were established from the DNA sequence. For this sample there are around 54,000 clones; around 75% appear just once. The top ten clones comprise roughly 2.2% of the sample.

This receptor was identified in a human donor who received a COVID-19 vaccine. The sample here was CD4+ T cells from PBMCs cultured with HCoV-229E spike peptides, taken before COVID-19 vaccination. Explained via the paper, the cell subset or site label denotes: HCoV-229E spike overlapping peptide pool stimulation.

The DNA sequence is given as TGTGCCAGTGTAAGACAGGGGTCGGGTTCACCCCTCCACTTT. This gives the protein CASVRQGSGSPLHF. The chain was built from TRBV2 and TRBJ1-6, with 8 middle bases fitting TRBD1. The CDR3 goes from the cysteine to the phenylalanine over 14 residues. The read is trimmed to its CDR3 DNA, 42 bases read in frame from base 1. The germline V gene provides CDR1 SNHLY and CDR2 FYNNEI. Unmatched junction bases come to 10, with V trimmed by 9 bases and J by 9 bases.